The clone carrying this T cell receptor (beta chain) was seen ten or more times. Its target is not known. This entry belongs to a study of neurological immune-mediated disorders. Points from the study as a whole: Private repertoires in all groups were suggested by the finding that expanded clones across subjects shared no CDR3 amino acid sequences. The study phylogenetically grouped the repertoires of 18 of 34 multiple sclerosis patients into one related-CDR3 cluster, a possible signature. The study found the most TCR clonal expansion in HTLV-1-associated myelopathy and the least in multiple sclerosis, below healthy controls.

Germline V gene sequence: CDR1 LGHDT, CDR2 YNNKEL (reference sequence). Trimming removed 3 bases at V and 1 base at J, with 12 bases between. The CDR3 runs 15 residues. The method for making cDNA was 5'RACE, and it used 10-nucleotide random UMIs. TCRdb re-called the 5' RACE reads through MiXCR, storing one row per CDR3 protein. The sample holds 70,000 or so distinct CDR3 sequences, approximately 3.3% seen once. Sequenced material: PBMCs. The receptor was isolated from a woman between 45 and 60 years old with multiple sclerosis. This sequence joins TRBV3-1 and TRBJ2-5; tentative D call: TRBD2 (5 bases). The CDR3 sequence is CASSHRGIIQETQYF. The CDR3 DNA reads as TGTGCCAGCAGCCATCGAGGGATCATCCAAGAGACCCAGTACTTC.